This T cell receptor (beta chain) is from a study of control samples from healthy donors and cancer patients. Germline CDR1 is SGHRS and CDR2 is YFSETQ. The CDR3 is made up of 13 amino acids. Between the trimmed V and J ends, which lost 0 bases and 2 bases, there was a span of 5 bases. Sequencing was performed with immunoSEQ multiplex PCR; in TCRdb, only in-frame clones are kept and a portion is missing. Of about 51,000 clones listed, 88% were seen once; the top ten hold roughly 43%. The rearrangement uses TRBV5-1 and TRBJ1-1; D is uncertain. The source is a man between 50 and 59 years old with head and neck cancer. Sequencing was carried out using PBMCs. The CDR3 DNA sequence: TGCGCCAGCAGCTTGGGGGGAAACACTGAAGCTTTCTTT. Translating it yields CASSLGGNTEAFF.